Listed below are T cell receptor beta chains from one sample, sequenced in a study of Ad26.COV2.S vaccination and SARS-CoV-2 variants. TCRdb's table, derived via immunoSEQ multiplex PCR, lists solely in-frame clones and lacks some. The profile shows hundreds of thousands of clones, more than 75% of them singletons. This specimen consisted of peripheral blood, obtained in a trial of Ad26.COV2.S vaccine versus placebo. The source of these receptors is a person aged 18-65 years who received the Ad26.COV2.S COVID-19 vaccine or a placebo. CDR3s include the opening cysteine and the closing phenylalanine or tryptophan. A D gene is named only where the DNA matches it firmly. Clone size appears in some rows only: once, few, many, or a class for an expanded clone.

cdr3_nt	cdr3_aa	clone_size	d_call	j_call	v_call
TGTGCCAGCAGCTTACAGGGGGATAATTCACCCCTCCACTTT	CASSLQGDNSPLHF	few	TRBD1	TRBJ1-6	TRBV7-8
TGTGCCAGCAGCCCCGGACAGGGGGAGCACGAGCAGTACTTC	CASSPGQGEHEQYF	.	TRBD1	TRBJ2-7	TRBV7-9
TGTGCCAGCAGCTTAGGGCGAAACTATGGCTACACCTTC	CASSLGRNYGYTF	.	.	TRBJ1-2	TRBV13
TGTGCCAGCAGCCCGGGTCGAGCTCCTCTGAACACTGAAGCTTTCTTT	CASSPGRAPLNTEAFF	.	.	TRBJ1-1	TRBV5-6
TGTGCCAGCAGCCCAGGACACAATAATGAAAAACTGTTTTTT	CASSPGHNNEKLFF	.	.	TRBJ1-4	TRBV6-6
TGTGCCAGCAGCCGAGACAGGGAAGGTTATGGCTACACCTTC	CASSRDREGYGYTF	.	TRBD1	TRBJ1-2	TRBV7-8
TGCGCCAGCAGCCCGCCCGATGCCCCACAGGGGGCCAATACGCAGTATTTT	CASSPPDAPQGANTQYF	.	TRBD1	TRBJ2-3	TRBV5-1
TGTGCCAGCAGCCCCCCGGGTACGGCGCGGGAAGAGACCCAGTACTTC	CASSPPGTAREETQYF	.	.	TRBJ2-5	TRBV5-4
TGTGCCAGCAGCCACCGCGGAGGGGTCCTTGAACCCAATCAGCCCCAGCATTTT	CASSHRGGVLEPNQPQHF	.	.	TRBJ1-5	TRBV5-5
TGTGCCAGCAGCTTAGGAGAGACCCAGTACTTC	CASSLGETQYF	few	.	TRBJ2-5	TRBV11-2
TGCGCCAGCAGCTTGCTAGGACAGGGCCAAGAGACCCAGTACTTC	CASSLLGQGQETQYF	few	TRBD1	TRBJ2-5	TRBV5-1
TGTGCCAGCAGCCCATCCCATCTAGCGGGTTACGAGCAGTACTTC	CASSPSHLAGYEQYF	once	TRBD2	TRBJ2-7	TRBV4-2
TGTGCCAGCTCACCCCAGGGGAATCAGCCCCAGCATTTT	CASSPQGNQPQHF	.	.	TRBJ1-5	TRBV18
TGTGCCAGCGTGATAATTGCGAACACCGGGGAGCTGTTTTTT	CASVIIANTGELFF	.	.	TRBJ2-2	TRBV7-9
TGCGCCAGCAGCCACCGGGACGGACCCTACGAGCAGTACTTC	CASSHRDGPYEQYF	.	.	TRBJ2-7	TRBV4-1
TGTGCCAGCAGCTTGGAGGGGGCTCATACGCAGTATTTT	CASSLEGAHTQYF	.	.	TRBJ2-3	TRBV7-2
TGTGCCAGCAGCACGGGGAAGGGGACCCAGTACTTC	CASSTGKGTQYF	.	.	TRBJ2-5	TRBV11-2
TGTGCCAGCAGCCCCGGGACAGTTAGCAATCAGCCCCAGCATTTT	CASSPGTVSNQPQHF	.	TRBD1	TRBJ1-5	TRBV5-8
TGCGCCAGCAGCTTGGAAGGGGGAGCTGCTGTTGTGACAGATACGCAGTATTTT	CASSLEGGAAVVTDTQYF	.	.	TRBJ2-3	TRBV5-1
TGTGCCAGCAGTTACTTCAGGGAGAACACTGAAGCTTTCTTT	CASSYFRENTEAFF	.	.	TRBJ1-1	TRBV6-5
TGCACCAGCAGCGCGACCGGGACTAGCGGGGAGTACAATGAGCAGTTCTTC	CTSSATGTSGEYNEQFF	.	.	TRBJ2-1	TRBV1
TGTGCCTGGAGTGCCTCGACAGGGAACTATGGCTACACCTTC	CAWSASTGNYGYTF	.	TRBD1	TRBJ1-2	TRBV30